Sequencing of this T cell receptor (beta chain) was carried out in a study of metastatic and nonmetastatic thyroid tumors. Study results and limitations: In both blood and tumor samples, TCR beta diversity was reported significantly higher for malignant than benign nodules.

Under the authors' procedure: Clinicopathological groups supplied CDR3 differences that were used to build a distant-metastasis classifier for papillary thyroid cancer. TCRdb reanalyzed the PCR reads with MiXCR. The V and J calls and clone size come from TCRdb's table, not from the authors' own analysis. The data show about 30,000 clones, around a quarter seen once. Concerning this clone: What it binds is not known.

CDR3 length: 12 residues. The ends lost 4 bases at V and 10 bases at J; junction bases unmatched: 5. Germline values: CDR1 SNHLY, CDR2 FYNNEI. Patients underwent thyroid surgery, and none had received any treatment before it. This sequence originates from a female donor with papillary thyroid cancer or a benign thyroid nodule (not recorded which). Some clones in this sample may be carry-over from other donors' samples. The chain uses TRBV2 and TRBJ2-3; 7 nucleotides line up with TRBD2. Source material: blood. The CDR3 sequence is CASSVAGEAQYF. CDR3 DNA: TGTGCCAGCAGTGTAGCGGGCGAAGCGCAGTATTTT.